The T cell receptor beta chain described here comes from a study of blood T cell repertoires in COVID-19. Study context: Samples representing acute and convalescent COVID-19 were sourced from the United States, Italy and Spain. PBMCs, B-cell-depleted T cells, or T cells provided the cDNA or gDNA that made up the material.

Clones were read by immunoSEQ multiplex PCR, and TCRdb kept only the in-frame ones, dropping some. The repertoire includes about 300,000 clones, about nine tenths of them detected once, and around 4.6% sits in the top ten. Looked up from germline, CDR1 is SGHRS and CDR2 is YFSETQ. V lost 7 bases and J lost 3; bases outside the gene matches: 2. This CDR3 has 12 amino acids. Grouping used clinical history reported by participants in a survey and questionnaire. This sequence joins TRBV5-1 and TRBJ2-7, with TRBD1 matching over 9 bases. The source of this sequence is a young man who had recovered from COVID-19. Sample: PBMCs or T cells enriched from blood (not recorded which). In DNA, the CDR3 is TGCGCCAGCCGGGACAGGGACTACGAGCAGTACTTC. Its protein product is CASRDRDYEQYF. Looking up the rest from reference TRBV5-1 and TRBJ2-7 gives the full variable domain: KAGVTQTPRYLIKTRGQQVTLSCSPISGHRSVSWYQQTPGQGLQFLFEYFSETQRNKGNFPGRFSGRQFSNSRSEMNVSTLELGDSALYLCASRDRDYEQYFGPGTRLTVT.